The rows below give T cell receptor beta chains drawn from one sample of a study of a mutant IDH1 vaccine in newly diagnosed glioma. This table comes from immunoSEQ multiplex PCR, and its TCRdb copy is limited to in-frame clones, with some not included. The table has around 50,000 clones, roughly 84% seen once. Which antigens these TCRs recognize remains unknown. This material consisted of PBMCs, taken from a glioma patient whose treatment included an IDH1 peptide vaccine. The receptors derive from a woman in her twenties or thirties with glioma. Some clones in this sample may be carry-over from other donors' samples. The CDR3 runs from the conserved cysteine through the conserved F or W. The order of the fields is clone size, D gene, V gene, J gene, CDR3 DNA, CDR3 protein. The D gene is left open where the match is weak. Size values are once, few and many counts, or a class for expanded clones, and some rows have none.

size: .
D: .
V: TRBV19
J: TRBJ2-7
DNA: TGTGCCAGTAGTATGGAACTAAGATACGAGCAGTACTTC
CDR3: CASSMELRYEQYF

size: .
D: TRBD2
V: TRBV19
J: TRBJ2-1
DNA: TGTGCCAGTAGGATCACCCCAGGGGCTAAGCGGGAGTCGTTCTTC
CDR3: CASRITPGAKRESFF

size: .
D: .
V: TRBV7-9
J: TRBJ2-7
DNA: TGTGCCAGCAGAAACCCTGGGGACACCGACTACGAGCAGTACTTC
CDR3: CASRNPGDTDYEQYF

size: .
D: .
V: TRBV29-1
J: TRBJ2-7
DNA: TGCAGCGTTGGGGAAGTCACCTACGAGCAGTACTTC
CDR3: CSVGEVTYEQYF

size: .
D: .
V: TRBV6-1
J: TRBJ1-5
DNA: TGTGCCAGCAGTGAAGGTTCCAATAGCAATCAGCCCCAGCATTTT
CDR3: CASSEGSNSNQPQHF

size: few
D: .
V: TRBV9
J: TRBJ2-2
DNA: TGTGCCAGCAGCGCAAATGGCGGGGAGCTGTTTTTT
CDR3: CASSANGGELFF

size: .
D: TRBD2
V: TRBV4-1
J: TRBJ2-5
DNA: TGCGCCAGCAGCCAAGTACTAGCGGGAGGGTGGGAGACCCAGTACTTC
CDR3: CASSQVLAGGWETQYF

size: .
D: .
V: TRBV29-1
J: TRBJ1-1
DNA: TGCAGCGTTGAAGACGGGGAGGGCGCTGAAGCTTTCTTT
CDR3: CSVEDGEGAEAFF

size: .
D: .
V: TRBV30
J: TRBJ1-1
DNA: TGTGCCTGGAGTCGGCCGGGAGGCAGAGGAGGGGCTTTCTTT
CDR3: CAWSRPGGRGGAFF

size: .
D: .
V: TRBV29-1
J: TRBJ2-1
DNA: TGCAGCGTTGAGGGGAGAGGCTTTTACAATGAGCAGTTCTTC
CDR3: CSVEGRGFYNEQFF

size: .
D: .
V: TRBV2
J: TRBJ2-1
DNA: TGTGCCAGCAGTGTTTACAATGAGCAGTTCTTC
CDR3: CASSVYNEQFF

size: .
D: TRBD1
V: TRBV18
J: TRBJ2-7
DNA: TGTGCCAGCTCACCAGGGAAGTCGGGACAGGGTGACGACGAGCAGTACTTC
CDR3: CASSPGKSGQGDDEQYF

size: .
D: TRBD1
V: TRBV19
J: TRBJ2-7
DNA: TGTGCCAGTAGTATCGTTGGGACAGGGCTCCACGAGCAGTACTTC
CDR3: CASSIVGTGLHEQYF

size: .
D: TRBD2
V: TRBV4-1
J: TRBJ2-2
DNA: TGCGCCAGCAGCCCGTCCCTAGCGGACCACACCGGGGAGCTGTTTTTT
CDR3: CASSPSLADHTGELFF

size: .
D: TRBD2
V: TRBV19
J: TRBJ2-5
DNA: TGTGCCAGTAGGGCGGGACTAGCGGTTCAAGAGACCCAGTACTTC
CDR3: CASRAGLAVQETQYF

size: once
D: TRBD1
V: TRBV5-4
J: TRBJ2-7
DNA: TGTGCCAGCAGCCCCCCGGGACAGGGAGCTTACGAGCAGTACTTC
CDR3: CASSPPGQGAYEQYF

size: .
D: .
V: TRBV19
J: TRBJ2-5
DNA: TGTGCCAGTAGTTTCGGCACGGAGACCCAGTACTTC
CDR3: CASSFGTETQYF

size: .
D: TRBD1
V: TRBV6-1
J: TRBJ1-2
DNA: TGTGCCAGCAGTGAATACCAGGGACAGGTCAATGGCTACACCTTC
CDR3: CASSEYQGQVNGYTF

size: .
D: .
V: TRBV5-4
J: TRBJ2-7
DNA: TGTGCCAGCAGCTTCCTGGACTCCTACGAGCAGTACTTC
CDR3: CASSFLDSYEQYF

size: .
D: .
V: TRBV12-2
J: TRBJ1-5
DNA: TGTGCAAGTCGCTTAGTCGGGACAGGGGGCGGCAATCAGCCCCAGCATTTT
CDR3: CASRLVGTGGGNQPQHF